The clone carrying this T cell receptor beta chain was observed a handful of times. The antigen remains unidentified. Other DNA sequences of this sample code for an identical CDR3. Of the isolated RNA, all was reverse transcribed, and so the sequenced material was expressed TCRB transcripts. Clones were read by immunoSEQ multiplex PCR, and TCRdb kept only the in-frame ones, dropping some. The sample yields more than 300,000 clones, 10% to 15% seen once. The record originates from a study of beta chain features in type 1 diabetes. The CDR3 extends over 14 amino acids. CDR1 is SGHRS, CDR2 YFSETQ, per germline. With 2 bases clipped from V and 5 bases from J, the junction kept 3 bases outside the gene matches. Notes on the study in general: Shorter TCRB CDR3s, moderately but significantly so, were found in Type 1 diabetes patients in all four CD4+ subsets. A potential PCR bias toward shorter templates would be equal in patient and control samples. The influence of HLA type on TCRB rearrangement stayed undetermined.

V and J are TRBV5-1 and TRBJ2-4, with 8 bases fitting TRBD1. This clonotype was obtained from a young woman with type 1 diabetes. Sequencing input: naive CD4+ T cells from blood. CDR3 loop: CASSLGQGENIQYF. The CDR3 nucleotides read TGCGCCAGCAGCTTAGGACAGGGTGAAAACATTCAGTACTTC.